This T cell receptor (beta chain) was captured in a study of control samples from healthy donors and cancer patients (TCRdb year 2020). CDR1 SGHVS and CDR2 FQNEAQ were looked up in the germline V gene. Measured from the cysteine to the phenylalanine, the CDR3 is 14 residues long. Just CDR3 DNA is preserved here, 42 bases in frame from base 1. V drops 5 bases and J drops 6 bases, leaving 14 bases in between. The library was obtained by the immunoSEQ multiplex PCR assay. The table comes from immuneACCESS by way of TCRdb, which keeps in-frame sequences with V and J called. Part of the clones is missing from these tables; in studies checked, under half for an unresolved V gene and the rest for unknown reasons. The sample records more than 120,000 clones, approximately 91% of which are singletons. The ten largest make up approximately 3.4% of the sample. With respect to this clone: The clone's antigen remains unknown. Base qualities are not at hand, and no much larger clone is one base apart.

The rearrangement combines TRBV7-8 with TRBJ1-5; no D segment can be confidently identified. The receptor was derived from a man aged 25 to 40 in good health. Input material: blood. The CDR3 region has the sequence CASSDRGPTQPQHF. The nucleotide sequence is TGTGCCAGCAGCGACCGCGGGCCTACTCAGCCCCAGCATTTT.